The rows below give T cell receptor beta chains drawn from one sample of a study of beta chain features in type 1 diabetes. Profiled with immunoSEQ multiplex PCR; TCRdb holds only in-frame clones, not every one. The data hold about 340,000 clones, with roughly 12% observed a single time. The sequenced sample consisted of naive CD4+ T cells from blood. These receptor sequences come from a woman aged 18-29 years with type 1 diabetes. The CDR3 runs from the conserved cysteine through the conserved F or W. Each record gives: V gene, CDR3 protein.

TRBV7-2	CASSLTGQSGETQYF
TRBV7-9	CASSLTSSYNEQFF
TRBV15	CATSRDQIQETQYF
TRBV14	CASSPSFGYTF
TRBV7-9	CASSPGLAGAEDTQYF
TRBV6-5	CASSIAGAENIQYF
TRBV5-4	CASSALQGSAYNEQFF
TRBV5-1	CASSYSGSSYEQYF
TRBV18	CASSPTLTTGAIDTQYF
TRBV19	CASSIDRAPYNEQFF
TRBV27	CASSLAGSGNTEAFF
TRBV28	CASSLLGGGDQPQHF
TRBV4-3	CASSGQEVTLRGYTF
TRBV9	CASSGEGRSNTEAFF
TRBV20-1	CSANQGDTQYF
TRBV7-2	CASSPWTANTEAFF
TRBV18	CASSPQRVRNTEAFF
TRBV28	CASSLGLAGDRQYF
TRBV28	CASSPHRGRLIAGGSYNEQFF
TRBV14	CASSQLVGREELGEQFF
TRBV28	CASSTWTGGVNYGYTF
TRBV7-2	CASSWTGAPDTEAFF
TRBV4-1	CASSQELAGGPGNEQFF
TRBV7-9	CASSFSQGNIQYF
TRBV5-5	CASSSPGQGYNEQFF
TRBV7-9	CASSLPGPREETQYF